Below are 21 T cell receptor beta chains sequenced from a single sample in a study of blood T cells in healthy people across ages. A second PCR of about 7 to 12 cycles used a sample-barcoded 5' primer and a J-beta primer mix. TCRdb reprocessed the 5' RACE reads via MiXCR and lists one record per CDR3 protein. The sample yields about 1.5 million distinct CDR3 sequences, less than 45% seen once. Source material: blood. These receptors all stem from a woman between 18 and 29 years old in good health.

This chain connects TRBV2 to TRBJ2-7; D gene uncertain. This CDR3 has 12 amino acids. The germline CDR1 and CDR2 sequences are SNHLY and FYNNEI. V was trimmed by 6 bases and J by 6 bases, leaving 12 bases between them. The CDR3 is CASRPRSPEQYF. The CDR3 DNA sequence: TGTGCCAGCAGACCCAGGAGTCCCGAGCAGTACTTC.

About this clonotype: A much bigger clone sits one base away, suggesting this may be a read error. V and J are TRBV2 and TRBJ2-1; no clear D gene. The germline V gene has CDR1 SNHLY and CDR2 FYNNEI. The CDR3 loop spans 12 amino acids. CDR3 in DNA: TGTGCCGGCAGTGAACAGATAAACGAGCAGTTCTTC. Amino acids: CAGSEQINEQFF.

The chain's CDR3 is CASSRDRQTSGQPQHF. In nucleotides, the CDR3 is TGTGCCAGCAGTCGCGACAGGCAAACTAGCGGTCAGCCCCAGCATTTT. The chain joins TRBV12-3 or TRBV12-4 to TRBJ1-5, with TRBD1 as a possible D gene (6 bases). There are 16 residues in the CDR3. Trimming removed 5 bases at V and 6 bases at J, with 20 bases between.

CDR3 DNA sequence: TGTGCCAGCAGCTCCAGCGAGGAGGAACTAAATGAAAAACTGTTTTTT. This sequence encodes CASSSSEEELNEKLFF. The rearrangement uses TRBV7-9 and TRBJ1-4; D gene unclear. V gave up 4 bases and J gave up 5 bases, with 17 bases separating them. Germline CDR1 and CDR2: SEHNR and FQNEAQ (reference sequence). The CDR3 spans 16 residues.

The genes are TRBV21-1 and TRBJ2-5; the D segment call TRBD2 is taken from the table without a DNA check. TRBV21-1 is a known pseudogene. The CDR3 is made up of 16 amino acids. CDR3 DNA sequence: TGTGCCAGCAGCGCCCTGAGGGGAGGACGGCAAGAGACCCAGTACTTC. Translating gives CASSALRGGRQETQYF.

The CDR3 region is CASSYAGGPRETQYF. CDR3 nucleotides: TGTGCCAGCAGTTATGCAGGAGGCCCGCGAGAGACCCAGTACTTC. This chain links TRBV6-5 with TRBJ2-5; a weak D match, TRBD2 (5 bases). Trimming took off 3 bases at V and 4 bases at J, with 15 bases between the two ends. This CDR3 has 15 amino acids. The germline gives CDR1 MNHEY, CDR2 SVGAGI.

This clonotype was found a few times. V usage is TRBV7-9 and J usage is TRBJ2-3; 8 nucleotides align to TRBD2. Trimming at V came to 6 bases and at J to 3 bases, leaving 8 bases not matched to a gene. CDR1 is SEHNR, CDR2 FQNEAQ, per germline (reference sequence). This CDR3 region has 15 residues. CDR3 residues: CASRELAASTDTQYF. CDR3 nucleotide sequence: TGTGCCAGCAGAGAACTAGCGGCCTCGACAGATACGCAGTATTTT. The complete variable domain, with remaining parts taken from reference TRBV7-9 and TRBJ2-3, reads DTGVSQNPRHKITKRGQNVTFRCDPISEHNRLYWYRQTLGQGPEFLTYFQNEAQLEKSRLLSDRFSAERPKGSFSTLEIQRTEQGDSAMYLCASRELAASTDTQYFGPGTRLTVL.

The rearrangement uses TRBV6-2 or TRBV6-3 and TRBJ2-6; no firm D call. The V gene's germline CDR1 is MNHEY and CDR2 SVGEGT. The CDR3 is made up of 16 amino acids. Trimming pared 6 bases from V and 0 bases from J, leaving 12 bases between. CDR3: CASSKVANSGANVLTF. The DNA for the CDR3 is TGTGCCAGCAGCAAAGTGGCAAACTCTGGGGCCAACGTCCTGACTTTC.

Only a few counts were recorded for this clonotype. This chain's CDR3 is CSARDERTANTEAFF. CDR3 nucleotides: TGCAGTGCTAGAGATGAGAGAACGGCGAACACTGAAGCTTTCTTT. The J gene is TRBJ1-1, the V gene TRBV20-1; D is unresolved. The germline V gene has CDR1 DFQATT and CDR2 SNEGSKA (reference sequence). The V end lost 0 bases, the J end lost 1 base, and 12 bases lay between the germline ends. The CDR3 runs to 15 residues.

Regarding this clonotype: One junction end does not reproduce the germline sequence, and a read error may be involved. As DNA, the CDR3 is TGTGCCAGCGGCGTAGAAGGGCTAGCGGGAGTAACAGATACGCAGTATTTT. It yields the protein CASGVEGLAGVTDTQYF. The chain links TRBV9 to TRBJ2-3, with 10 nucleotides matching TRBD2. The CDR3 totals 17 residues. In germline, CDR1 is SGDLS, CDR2 YYNGEE.

This clonotype was seen a handful of times. The chain employs TRBV7-2 and TRBJ1-4; D ambiguous. The CDR3 length is 16 residues. The germline gives CDR1 SGHTA, CDR2 FQGNSA. Trimming pared 1 base from V and 4 bases from J, leaving 13 bases between. The CDR3 loop reads CASSLEGGRGNEKLFF. As DNA, the CDR3 is TGTGCCAGCAGCTTAGAAGGAGGGCGGGGTAATGAAAAACTGTTTTTT.

The chain joins TRBV4-1 to TRBJ2-1; D might be TRBD2 (6 bases). This CDR3 has 16 amino acids. V lost 0 bases to trimming and J lost 1 base, with 10 bases between them. From germline, CDR1 is MGHRA and CDR2 YSYEKL. The DNA of the CDR3 is TGCGCCAGCAGCCAAGACTTACGGGGGTCCTACAATGAGCAGTTCTTC. This translates into CASSQDLRGSYNEQFF.

In this sample, this clonotype turned up many times. The chain employs TRBV29-1 and TRBJ2-3, with TRBD1 matching 8 bases. In germline, CDR1 is SQVTM, CDR2 ANQGSEA. There are 13 residues in the CDR3. V lost 7 bases and J lost 11; bases outside the gene matches: 14. As DNA, the CDR3 is TGCAGCGGCACGGACAGGGCACAGAGAGAGCAGTATTTT. Translation: CSGTDRAQREQYF.

This clonotype came up a few times. The chain employs TRBV20-1 and TRBJ2-1; 11 positions match TRBD2. The CDR3 runs to 14 residues. Germline V gene data show CDR1 as DFQATT and CDR2 as SNEGSKA (reference sequence). V was clipped by 6 bases and J by 6 bases; unmatched bases: 7. CDR3 sequence reads: CSASSGGPTNEQFF. The CDR3 nucleotides read TGCAGTGCCTCTAGCGGGGGGCCCACCAATGAGCAGTTCTTC.

V gene TRBV29-1 combines with J gene TRBJ2-7; D is ambiguous. The DNA matches TRBJ2-5 better at its end, which makes the J call doubtful. Germline V gene lookup returns CDR1 SQVTM and CDR2 ANQGSEA. The CDR3 extends over 10 amino acids. CDR3: CSAGVETQYF. The CDR3 DNA reads TGCAGCGCCGGCGTGGAGACCCAGTACTTC.

Worth noting for this clonotype: This may be a read error, as it is one base from a much larger clone. The genes are TRBV12-3 or TRBV12-4 and TRBJ2-1; D uncertain. The CDR3 sequence is 14 residues long. V was trimmed by 1 base and J by 4 bases, leaving 8 bases between them. The CDR3 coding sequence is TGTGCCAGCAGTTTAGTGTATGGGTACAATGAGCAGTTCTTC. Translating gives CASSLVYGYNEQFF.

The chain couples TRBV7-9 to TRBJ2-3; 8 nucleotides match TRBD1. J lost 5 bases, V lost 1 base, and 5 bases had no gene match. The germline V gene has CDR1 SEHNR and CDR2 FQNEAQ (reference sequence). The CDR3 has 15 amino acids. CDR3 region: CASSLGSGGQDTQYF. CDR3 DNA: TGTGCCAGCAGCTTAGGGTCAGGGGGCCAAGATACGCAGTATTTT.

V is TRBV9 and J is TRBJ1-1; no reliable D call. With 2 bases removed from V and 1 base from J, the gap between germline ends came to 9 bases. The CDR3 is 14 amino acids. CDR1 is SGDLS and CDR2 is YYNGEE in the germline V gene. CDR3 bases: TGTGCCAGCAGCGTTAGCTCCAGGAACACTGAAGCTTTCTTT. Amino acid sequence: CASSVSSRNTEAFF.

This clonotype has more than one count but fewer than ten. The chain carries TRBV11-2 and TRBJ2-1, with D unresolved. V lost 1 base and J 10 bases, leaving 5 bases between the germline ends. This CDR3 region has 11 residues. The germline V gene encodes CDR1 SGHAT and CDR2 FQNNGV. CDR3 DNA: TGTGCCAGCAGCTTAGCTCAAGAGCAGTTCTTC. Translating gives CASSLAQEQFF. The variable domain in full, completed from reference TRBV11-2 and TRBJ2-1, reads EAGVAQSPRYKIIEKRQSVAFWCNPISGHATLYWYQQILGQGPKLLIQFQNNGVVDDSQLPKDRFSAERLKGVDSTLKIQPAKLEDSAVYLCASSLAQEQFFGPGTRLTVL.

In its sample, this clonotype was seen a few times. The V call is TRBV7-2, the J call TRBJ1-5, with D hard to call. This CDR3 has 16 residues. Germline V gene data show CDR1 as SGHTA and CDR2 as FQGNSA. Trimming stripped 5 bases from V and 7 bases from J, with 21 bases between. The CDR3 nucleotides are TGTGCCAGCAGCCCCCAGCTCGGTAGGGTTGGACAGCCCCAGCATTTT. Its protein is CASSPQLGRVGQPQHF.

Note on this clonotype: Compared with germline, one end of the junction differs, possibly owing to a read error. The genes are TRBV7-2 and TRBJ2-7, with 7 bases matching TRBD2. CDR3 length: 12 residues. CDR1 and CDR2 from the germline V gene are SGHTA and FQGNSA. The CDR3 spells CASSSVAGERYF. CDR3 DNA sequence: TGTGCCAGCAGCTCGGTAGCGGGTGAGCGGTACTTC.